The T cell receptor beta chain under discussion was sequenced for a study of control samples from healthy donors and cancer patients. Trimming cost V 0 bases and J 7 bases, with 11 bases left between them. The CDR3 totals 15 residues. The germline V gene encodes CDR1 SGDLS and CDR2 YYNGEE. The data were produced by immunoSEQ multiplex PCR, yet TCRdb's version contains in-frame clones alone and is incomplete. The data contain fewer than 200,000 clones, around 89% of them seen just once; the ten biggest clones take up 1.4%. The source of this sequence is a woman aged 45-65 years in good health. The source material was blood. The J gene is TRBJ1-6, the V gene TRBV9; D remains ambiguous. The CDR3: CASSVVGQANSPLHF. For the CDR3, the DNA is TGTGCCAGCAGCGTAGTGGGCCAGGCCAATTCACCCCTCCACTTT.